These 18 T cell receptor beta chains share one sample of origin, sequenced in a study of radiotherapy plus CTLA-4 blockade in lung cancer. Assay: immunoSEQ multiplex PCR; the TCRdb copy retains only in-frame clones and omits some. The sample yields approximately 80,000 clones, roughly four fifths seen once. The sample in question was peripheral blood, obtained from a patient treated with radiotherapy plus ipilimumab. These receptors originate from a human donor with non-small cell lung cancer who had stable disease on radiotherapy plus ipilimumab.

This clone was detected only a few times. This rearrangement joins TRBV6-6 to TRBJ1-4; D might be TRBD1 (6 bases). CDR1 is MNHNY and CDR2 is SVGAGI in the germline V gene (reference sequence). The CDR3 contains 14 residues. Trimming removed 6 bases at V and 3 bases at J, with 11 bases between. CDR3 protein: CASSDRKSNEKLFF. In DNA form, the CDR3 reads TGTGCCAGCAGCGACAGGAAATCTAATGAAAAACTGTTTTTT.

CDR3 loop: CASTMAGGSTGELFF. DNA for the CDR3: TGTGCCAGTACTATGGCGGGAGGGAGCACCGGGGAGCTGTTTTTT. The rearrangement joins TRBV19 to TRBJ2-2, with 9 bases lining up with TRBD2. This CDR3 spans 15 amino acids. V gave up 7 bases and J gave up 4 bases; unmatched junction bases: 7. Per germline, CDR1 LNHDA and CDR2 SQIVND (reference sequence).

This chain uses TRBV7-9 with TRBJ2-5; the D gene is possibly TRBD2 (5 bases). Germline CDR1 reads SEHNR; CDR2 reads FQNEAQ (reference sequence). The CDR3 length is 14 residues. V shed 3 bases and J shed 3 bases, with 11 bases lying between them. The CDR3 nucleotides read TGTGCCAGCAGCTTTGGGAGACACGAAGAGACCCAGTACTTC. It specifies CASSFGRHEETQYF.

This sequence joins TRBV28 and TRBJ2-5; D is perhaps TRBD1 (5 bases). Trimming removed 7 bases from V and 5 bases from J, with 14 bases in between. The CDR3 consists of 13 residues. The germline V gene encodes CDR1 MDHEN and CDR2 SYDVKM. The CDR3 is CASNNIGVETQYF. Written as DNA, the CDR3 is TGTGCCAGCAATAATATAGGGGTGGAGACCCAGTACTTC.

CDR3 in amino acids: CASSLGAMNTEAFF. CDR3 nucleotides: TGTGCCAGCAGCTTAGGGGCCATGAACACTGAAGCTTTCTTT. The rearrangement uses TRBV7-8 and TRBJ1-1; unclear D gene. The CDR3 totals 14 residues. V was pared by 1 base and J by 0 bases, with 6 bases between. Germline CDR1 and CDR2: SGHVS and FQNEAQ.

The chain employs TRBV11-2 and TRBJ2-7; the D gene is possibly TRBD2 (5 bases). The CDR3 has 14 amino acids. The V gene's germline CDR1 is SGHAT and CDR2 FQNNGV. V was clipped by 0 bases and J by 7 bases, with 13 bases between them. The CDR3 DNA reads as TGTGCCAGCAGCTTAGATCCGGGAACGGGGGAGCAGTACTTC. Its protein is CASSLDPGTGEQYF. Complete variable domain (other parts from reference TRBV11-2 and TRBJ2-7): EAGVAQSPRYKIIEKRQSVAFWCNPISGHATLYWYQQILGQGPKLLIQFQNNGVVDDSQLPKDRFSAERLKGVDSTLKIQPAKLEDSAVYLCASSLDPGTGEQYFGPGTRLTVT.

The chain recombines TRBV7-2 with TRBJ1-2; D might be TRBD1 (5 bases). Per germline, CDR1 SGHTA and CDR2 FQGNSA. There are 15 residues in the CDR3. Trimming removed 6 bases from V and 1 base from J, with 15 bases in between. CDR3 DNA: TGTGCCAGCAGTCGACCGGGACTCAATAACTATGGCTACACCTTC. Its protein is CASSRPGLNNYGYTF.

The genes are TRBV2 and TRBJ2-1; 15 bases are shared with TRBD2. The CDR3 is 15 amino acids. In germline, CDR1 is SNHLY, CDR2 FYNNEI. The ends lost 10 bases at V and 12 bases at J; junction bases unmatched: 13. CDR3 in DNA: TGTGCCACCACCGTAGGGACTAGCGGGGGGTCCCGGCAGTTCTTC. Protein: CATTVGTSGGSRQFF.

This chain uses TRBV10-1 with TRBJ2-1; weak D call: TRBD1 (6 bases). Trimming stripped 0 bases from V and 5 bases from J, with 17 bases between. Germline CDR1 reads WNHNN; CDR2 reads SYGVQD (reference sequence). CDR3 length: 17 residues. The chain's CDR3 is CASSESGMGAGDNEQFF. The CDR3 DNA is TGCGCCAGCAGTGAGTCGGGTATGGGCGCAGGGGACAATGAGCAGTTCTTC.

The chain carries TRBV7-2 and TRBJ1-6; D not certain. Germline-derived CDR1 and CDR2 are SGHTA and FQGNSA. The CDR3 spans 16 residues. Trimming removed 5 bases at V and 6 bases at J, with 17 bases between. The CDR3, as DNA: TGTGCCAGCAGCACAATCCCAGTCCCCGTTAATTCACCCCTCCACTTT. This gives the protein CASSTIPVPVNSPLHF.

V usage is TRBV30 and J usage is TRBJ1-2; D is perhaps TRBD1 (6 bases). Per germline, CDR1 GTSNPN and CDR2 SVGIG (reference sequence). The CDR3 has 13 residues. V dropped 3 bases and J dropped 6 bases, with 14 bases sitting between them. The CDR3 region is CAWSTTGRDGYTF. The CDR3 DNA reads as TGTGCCTGGAGCACTACAGGGCGCGATGGCTACACCTTC.

The chain has TRBV10-2 and TRBJ2-1; TRBD2 aligns across 10 bases. The germline CDR1 and CDR2 sequences are WSHSY and SAAADI. The length of the CDR3 is 14 residues. Trimming took 7 bases from V and 6 from J; bases not matched to a gene: 6. DNA of the CDR3: TGCGCCAGCAATCTAGCGGGAGCGGTCAATGAGCAGTTCTTC. It encodes CASNLAGAVNEQFF.

The chain combines TRBV14 with TRBJ2-7, with 11 nucleotides matching TRBD2. CDR1 is SGHDN and CDR2 is FVKESK in the germline V gene. The CDR3 totals 17 residues. J was trimmed by 0 bases and V by 3 bases; bases with no gene match: 7. The CDR3: CASSHLGTSGASYEQYF. CDR3 sequence (DNA): TGTGCCAGCAGCCACCTTGGGACTAGCGGCGCCTCCTACGAGCAGTACTTC.

This clone was counted a single time. The chain carries TRBV29-1 and TRBJ1-2, with 8 bases fitting TRBD1. Trimming removed 7 bases from V and 5 bases from J; junction bases left unmatched: 6. Per the germline V gene, CDR1 is SQVTM and CDR2 is ANQGSEA. The CDR3 covers 12 residues. The CDR3 region is CSASGQEYGYTF. In DNA form, the CDR3 reads TGCAGCGCCTCGGGACAGGAGTATGGCTACACCTTC.

The chain links TRBV5-1 to TRBJ1-4, with D unresolved. Trimming cost V 4 bases and J 8 bases, with 21 bases left between them. Germline V gives CDR1 SGHRS, CDR2 YFSETQ. This CDR3 contains 16 residues. CDR3 region: CASSPPGPISGEKLFF. CDR3 in DNA: TGCGCCAGCAGCCCCCCAGGACCTATTTCGGGGGAAAAACTGTTTTTT.

The table lists this clone with a few counts. This sequence joins TRBV7-9 and TRBJ1-2; TRBD1 is a possible D gene (5 bases). Per germline, CDR1 SEHNR and CDR2 FQNEAQ (reference sequence). Trimming stripped 4 bases from V and 6 bases from J, with 9 bases between. The CDR3 totals 12 residues. The chain's CDR3 is CASSSRGDGYTF. As DNA, the CDR3 is TGTGCCAGCAGCTCCCGGGGGGATGGCTACACCTTC.

This clone was picked up a small number of times. V gene TRBV19 combines with J gene TRBJ1-1; 11 bases are a match to TRBD1. Trimming took 5 bases from V and 11 from J; bases not matched to a gene: 7. CDR1 LNHDA and CDR2 SQIVND come from the germline V gene (reference sequence). The CDR3 spans 13 residues. CDR3 sequence reads: CASSARDRGDAFF. CDR3 DNA sequence: TGTGCCAGTAGTGCCCGGGACAGGGGGGATGCTTTCTTT.

The chain is built from TRBV9 and TRBJ2-5; 11 bases are shared with TRBD1. The end of the DNA fits TRBJ2-7 better, so the J call may be wrong. Germline CDR1 reads SGDLS; CDR2 reads YYNGEE. The CDR3 extends over 15 amino acids. The chain's CDR3 is CASSVEGTGGYEQYF. The DNA for the CDR3 is TGTGCCAGCAGCGTAGAGGGGACAGGGGGGTACGAGCAGTACTTC.